This T cell receptor (beta chain) was profiled in a study of cytomegalovirus exposure and HLA in healthy donors. A note on this clone: Its antigen is unidentified.

General study points: From TCR beta sequences, most subjects' HLA-A and HLA-B alleles were reportedly predicted accurately. An analysis was carried out at a later point. It showed that HLA-associated TCR beta chains were more clonally expanded than equally common non-associated chains. Testing in vitro showed a few CMV-associated chains specific for CMV antigens.

In the PCR, 60 Vbeta and 13 Jbeta primers were used. In the source study's methods: Some 80 million unique TCR beta chains, roughly 10 million shared, were counted in a later analysis. Some clones are missing from TCRdb's copy, which holds only in-frame ones; the method was immunoSEQ multiplex PCR. The V and J calls and clone size were taken over from that table, and D and trimming were inferred from the DNA. The sample holds about 140,000 clones, just under 85% seen once. The sample consisted of PBMCs. The source of this sequence is an older woman in good health and CMV-seropositive.

CDR3 nucleotides: TGTGCCAGCAGCTTGGAACTAGCGAACGAGCAGTACTTC. It yields the protein CASSLELANEQYF. The chain recombines TRBV5-4 with TRBJ2-5, with TRBD2 matching 7 bases. The J call is in doubt because the DNA end fits TRBJ2-7 better. The CDR3 extends over 13 amino acids. Germline CDR1 and CDR2: SGHNT and YYREEE (reference sequence).